This passage covers 24 T cell receptor beta chains from one sample sequenced in a study of blood T cell repertoires in COVID-19. Libraries were prepared by immunoSEQ multiplex PCR; TCRdb keeps only in-frame clonotypes and omits some of them. The sample lists approximately 330,000 clones; 80% to 90% were seen once. The source material was PBMCs or T cells enriched from blood (not recorded which). The receptor set was obtained from a middle-aged woman with acute COVID-19.

The chain carries TRBV4-3 and TRBJ2-2; 7 bases line up with TRBD2. The CDR3 is 20 residues long. CDR1 and CDR2 (germline): LGHNA, YSLEER. The ends lost 0 bases at V and 0 bases at J; junction bases unmatched: 13. The CDR3 region is CASSQDGPGGIGPNTGELFF. Written as DNA, the CDR3 is TGCGCCAGCAGCCAAGACGGTCCGGGAGGAATCGGACCGAACACCGGGGAGCTGTTTTTT.

J is TRBJ1-5 and V is TRBV6-8, with D maybe TRBD1 (5 bases). CDR1 and CDR2 (germline): MNHGY, SAAAGT. The CDR3 has 14 residues. Trimming left V 5 bases short and J 3 bases short, with 11 bases between. The CDR3 coding sequence is TGTGCCAGCAGTAAAGGGGAACCCAATCAGCCCCAGCATTTT. Its translation is CASSKGEPNQPQHF.

This rearrangement joins TRBV18 to TRBJ2-5, with 10 bases that match TRBD1. The germline CDR1 and CDR2 sequences are KGHSH and LQKENI. Unmatched junction bases numbered 13, after V lost 0 bases and J lost 3 bases. The CDR3 extends over 19 amino acids. CDR3 region: CASSPPNRDRGEDKETQYF. The CDR3 coding sequence is TGTGCCAGCTCACCACCAAACCGGGACAGGGGCGAGGATAAAGAGACCCAGTACTTC. Filled out from reference TRBV18 and TRBJ2-5, the complete variable domain reads NAGVMQNPRHLVRRRGQEARLRCSPMKGHSHVYWYRQLPEEGLKFMVYLQKENIIDESGMPKERFSAEFPKEGPSILRIQQVVRGDSAAYFCASSPPNRDRGEDKETQYFGPGTRLLVL.

This chain connects TRBV11-2 to TRBJ1-5; 11 bases are shared with TRBD1. Germline lookup yields CDR1 SGHAT and CDR2 FQNNGV. Losses at the gene ends were 3 bases for V and 5 bases for J; bases not matched to a gene: 3. The CDR3 length is 15 residues. The chain's CDR3 is CASSFGTGGYQPQHF. The CDR3 DNA reads TGTGCCAGCAGCTTCGGGACAGGGGGGTATCAGCCCCAGCATTTT.

The chain links TRBV11-2 to TRBJ2-7, with D hard to call. There are 14 residues in the CDR3. The ends were cut back, 5 bases at V and 4 bases at J, with 15 bases in the middle. Germline V gene lookup returns CDR1 SGHAT and CDR2 FQNNGV. DNA of the CDR3: TGTGCCAGCAGCCCCTTCGGAGAGAATTACGAGCAGTACTTC. Amino acids: CASSPFGENYEQYF.

The chain joins TRBV28 to TRBJ1-2, with a weak D call TRBD1 (6 bases). The V gene lost 2 bases and the J gene lost 8 bases, with 18 bases spanning the gap. Germline V gives CDR1 MDHEN, CDR2 SYDVKM. The CDR3 is made up of 15 amino acids. CDR3 coding DNA: TGTGCCAGCAGTTTAAAAGGACAGCGCACTAGGGGCTACACCTTC. It specifies CASSLKGQRTRGYTF.

J is TRBJ1-3 and V is TRBV18; D not resolved. Trimming stripped 3 bases from V and 0 bases from J, with 9 bases between. The CDR3 spans 15 residues. Germline CDR1 and CDR2: KGHSH and LQKENI. The CDR3 DNA reads as TGTGCCAGCTCACCCGGGATGGACTCTGGAAACACCATATATTTT. Its protein product is CASSPGMDSGNTIYF.

The chain has TRBV9 and TRBJ1-2; 9 nucleotides line up with TRBD1. V shed 3 bases, J shed 2 bases, and the junction held 11 bases outside the gene matches. Looked up from germline, CDR1 is SGDLS and CDR2 is YYNGEE. The CDR3 has 17 residues. CDR3 DNA: TGTGCCAGCAGCGCAGGGACCGGGACAGGGATGAACTATGGCTACACCTTC. It encodes CASSAGTGTGMNYGYTF.

This clone was counted a few times. The gene calls are TRBV6-5 and TRBJ1-1, with 8 bases identical to TRBD1. CDR1 is MNHEY and CDR2 is SVGAGI in the germline V gene. The trim removed 10 bases at V and 0 bases at J, leaving 10 bases unmatched. The CDR3 has 15 amino acids. CDR3 DNA sequence: TGTGCCAACCGGAAGCGGACAGGGTTGAACACTGAAGCTTTCTTT. Translation gives CANRKRTGLNTEAFF.

The chain joins TRBV7-2 to TRBJ2-5; D is ambiguous. This CDR3 is 14 amino acids long. The V end was cut by 2 bases, the J end by 4 bases, with 11 bases between. The V gene's germline CDR1 is SGHTA and CDR2 FQGNSA. CDR3 residues: CASSLLTSPETQYF. CDR3 bases: TGTGCCAGCAGCTTATTGACATCGCCAGAGACCCAGTACTTC.

J is TRBJ2-2 and V is TRBV3-1 (or the pseudogene TRBV3-2), with 7 bases identical to TRBD1. From germline, CDR1 is LGHDT and CDR2 YNNKEL (reference sequence). V gave up 4 bases and J gave up 7 bases; unmatched junction bases: 3. There are 13 residues in the CDR3. The DNA of the CDR3 is TGTGCCAGCAGCCGACAGGGCGGCGGGGAGCTGTTTTTT. Amino acid sequence: CASSRQGGGELFF.

The chain couples TRBV27 to TRBJ2-7, with D maybe TRBD2 (7 bases). Germline values: CDR1 MNHEY, CDR2 SMNVEV (reference sequence). This CDR3 region has 14 residues. Trimming removed 7 bases from V and 7 bases from J, with 20 bases in between. The DNA of the CDR3 is TGTGCCAGCACCCTCAAGGGGGGGGTCCGGGAGCAGTACTTC. It encodes CASTLKGGVREQYF.

The CDR3 loop reads CASSGKRERNQPQHF. The CDR3 coding sequence is TGTGCCAGCAGCGGGAAGAGGGAGCGGAACCAGCCCCAGCATTTT. J is TRBJ1-5 and V is TRBV5-6, with no clear D. V gave up 4 bases and J gave up 7 bases, with 18 bases separating them. Germline CDR1 and CDR2: SGHDT and YYEEEE. There are 15 residues in the CDR3.

This chain links TRBV5-1 with TRBJ2-1, with D possibly matching TRBD1 (6 bases). With 7 bases removed from V and 5 bases from J, the gap between germline ends came to 10 bases. CDR1 is SGHRS, CDR2 YFSETQ, per germline. CDR3 length: 12 amino acids. CDR3 residues: CASQQGNNEQFF. As DNA, the CDR3 is TGCGCCAGCCAACAGGGTAACAATGAGCAGTTCTTC.

V is TRBV29-1 and J is TRBJ2-2; D remains ambiguous. V was clipped by 7 bases and J by 1 base, with 13 bases between them. The V gene's germline CDR1 is SQVTM and CDR2 ANQGSEA. CDR3 length: 14 residues. The CDR3 region is CSAPAGLNTGELFF. The CDR3, as DNA: TGCAGCGCCCCGGCAGGTTTGAACACCGGGGAGCTGTTTTTT.

This sequence joins TRBV2 and TRBJ2-2; 8 nucleotides match TRBD2. The ends lost 3 bases at V and 4 bases at J; junction bases unmatched: 10. Germline V gene data show CDR1 as SNHLY and CDR2 as FYNNEI. This CDR3 region has 17 residues. The CDR3 region is CASSDRGTRDATGELFF. The CDR3 DNA sequence: TGTGCCAGCAGTGATCGAGGGACTAGGGATGCCACCGGGGAGCTGTTTTTT.

As to this clone: Sequence at one end of the junction differs from germline and may be a read error. The J gene is TRBJ2-3, the V gene TRBV11-2; D is uncertain. The CDR3 totals 12 residues. The germline gives CDR1 SGHAT, CDR2 FQNNGV. In DNA form, the CDR3 reads TGTGCCAGCAGCCTAGAGGTGGGCCCGCAGTATTTT. Protein product: CASSLEVGPQYF.

J is TRBJ2-3 and V is TRBV7-6; the match to TRBD2 covers 9 bases. The CDR3 totals 15 residues. The V segment lost 5 bases and the J segment 0 bases; nucleotides outside the gene matches: 3. The germline V gene encodes CDR1 SGHVS and CDR2 FNYEAQ. The CDR3 sequence is CASSASGTSTDTQYF. As DNA, the CDR3 is TGTGCCAGCAGCGCTAGCGGGACTAGCACAGATACGCAGTATTTT.

V usage is TRBV7-9 and J usage is TRBJ2-1, with 7 bases fitting TRBD2. The V gene's germline CDR1 is SEHNR and CDR2 FQNEAQ (reference sequence). The V segment lost 5 bases and the J segment 4 bases; nucleotides outside the gene matches: 14. CDR3 size: 17 residues. This chain's CDR3 is CASSKIVGTTSYNEQFF. The CDR3 DNA follows: TGTGCCAGCAGCAAAATAGTGGGGACTACCTCTTACAATGAGCAGTTCTTC.

There are a few counts of this clone. The chain employs TRBV4-3 and TRBJ1-1; a weak D match, TRBD1 (5 bases). CDR1 is LGHNA and CDR2 is YSLEER in the germline V gene. This CDR3 is 16 amino acids long. V lost 2 bases, J lost 3 bases, and 16 bases lay in between. The CDR3 DNA reads as TGCGCCAGCAGCCAACCGGGACTCTTAGGCCACACTGAAGCTTTCTTT. It codes for CASSQPGLLGHTEAFF.

The chain joins TRBV7-2 to TRBJ2-1; TRBD2 agrees at 10 bases. This CDR3 spans 14 amino acids. V lost 1 base and J lost 13; bases outside the gene matches: 7. From germline, CDR1 is SGHTA and CDR2 FQGNSA. CDR3 in amino acids: CASSLGGTSAHQFF. DNA for the CDR3: TGTGCCAGCAGCTTAGGGGGGACTAGCGCCCACCAGTTCTTC.

This chain uses TRBV6-5 with TRBJ1-1; maybe TRBD1 (5 bases). Germline CDR1 is MNHEY and CDR2 is SVGAGI. The CDR3 has 15 residues. Trimming took 0 bases from V and 0 from J, leaving 8 bases between them. The CDR3 coding sequence is TGTGCCAGCAGTTACTCTAGACAGCTGAACACTGAAGCTTTCTTT. It specifies CASSYSRQLNTEAFF.

This sequence joins TRBV2 and TRBJ2-7; a weak D match, TRBD2 (5 bases). There are 16 residues in the CDR3. CDR1 SNHLY and CDR2 FYNNEI come from the germline V gene. Between the trimmed V and J ends, which lost 6 bases and 0 bases, there was a span of 18 bases. Here the CDR3 DNA reads TGTGCCAGCAGCCCGAGGGTCCTTAGGGACTCCTACGAGCAGTACTTC. Encoded protein: CASSPRVLRDSYEQYF.

This clone was picked up a small number of times. This chain links TRBV5-4 with TRBJ2-7; 11 bases are shared with TRBD2. The length of the CDR3 is 15 residues. In germline, CDR1 is SGHNT, CDR2 YYREEE (reference sequence). With V trimmed by 0 bases and J by 3 bases, 2 bases remained unmatched. CDR3 sequence reads: CASSLGGLADYEQYF. DNA for the CDR3: TGTGCCAGCAGCTTGGGGGGACTAGCGGACTACGAGCAGTACTTC.